Listed below are T cell receptor beta chains from one sample, sequenced in a study of T cell responses to AZD1222 COVID-19 vaccine. Generated by immunoSEQ multiplex PCR, the TCRdb table keeps only in-frame clones and is missing some. The sample contains around 96,000 clones, about 89% of which appear only once. Sequences were derived from peripheral blood, sampled 28 days after the second AZD1222 dose. Receptor source: an adult who received the AZD1222 COVID-19 vaccine. The CDR3 runs from the conserved cysteine through the conserved F or W. The order of the fields is D gene, J gene, V gene, clone size, CDR3 DNA, CDR3 protein. A D gene is named only where the DNA matches it firmly. Some rows have no size entry. The others give once, few or many, or a class for an expanded clone.

>.|TRBJ1-3|TRBV4-1|.
TGCGCCAGCAGCCAAGGATTAGGACAGTCAAATGGAAACACCATATATTTT
CASSQGLGQSNGNTIYF
>.|TRBJ1-3|TRBV19|.
TGTGCCAGTAGTATTCAGGGGCCTGGAAACACCATATATTTT
CASSIQGPGNTIYF
>TRBD1|TRBJ1-1|TRBV3-1/TRBV3-2|.
TGTGCCAGCAGCCAAGTGACAGGGATCAACACTGAAGCTTTCTTT
CASSQVTGINTEAFF
>.|TRBJ2-1|TRBV11-1|.
TGTGCCAGCAGCTTAGACAGGGATGAGCAGTTCTTC
CASSLDRDEQFF
>.|TRBJ1-4|TRBV10-3|.
TGTGCCACCCTCCCGGGGCCAAATGAAAAACTGTTTTTT
CATLPGPNEKLFF
>.|TRBJ1-6|TRBV3-1/TRBV3-2|.
TGTGCCAGCATGGGGGGGGCGAATTCACCCCTCCACTTT
CASMGGANSPLHF
>.|TRBJ1-5|TRBV29-1|.
TGCAGCGTTGCGCAGGGTAAGAATCAGCCCCAGCATTTT
CSVAQGKNQPQHF
>TRBD2|TRBJ2-1|TRBV14|.
TGTGCCAGCACTCGCAACGGGGGGGTCCCCTACAATGAGCAGTTCTTC
CASTRNGGVPYNEQFF
>.|TRBJ2-2|TRBV18|.
TGTGCCAGCTCACCACCCCTCCGGGAGCTGTTTTTT
CASSPPLRELFF
>TRBD2|TRBJ2-1|TRBV4-2|.
TGTGCCAGCAGCCAAGAGACAGCGGGGGGGCCGGGTGAGCAGTTCTTC
CASSQETAGGPGEQFF
>.|TRBJ1-1|TRBV7-2|.
TGTGCCAGCAGCTTTCAGAAATACACTGAAGCTTTCTTT
CASSFQKYTEAFF
>TRBD1|TRBJ1-5|TRBV12-3/TRBV12-4|.
TGTGCCAGCAGAGGACAGGGTGATCAGCCCCAGCATTTT
CASRGQGDQPQHF
>TRBD1|TRBJ1-6|TRBV2|.
TGTGCCAGCAGTGACACGACAGGGGGATACTCACCCCTCCACTTT
CASSDTTGGYSPLHF
>TRBD1|TRBJ1-3|TRBV9|.
TGTGCCAGCAGCTCTCAGACAGGGCCTTTTTCTGGAAACACCATATATTTT
CASSSQTGPFSGNTIYF
>TRBD2|TRBJ2-7|TRBV27|.
TGTGCCAGCAGTCCACACACTAGCGGGAGGAGTGAGCAGTACTTC
CASSPHTSGRSEQYF
>TRBD2|TRBJ2-1|TRBV9|.
TGTGCCAGCAAGAGGGGACTAGCGGGATACAATGAGCAGTTCTTC
CASKRGLAGYNEQFF
>.|TRBJ2-3|TRBV9|.
TGTGCCAGCAGCGTAGGTGGCGGAGGCGCAGATACGCAGTATTTT
CASSVGGGGADTQYF
>.|TRBJ2-6|TRBV3-1/TRBV3-2|.
TGTGCCAGCAGCCAAGATAGGACGTCTGGGGCCAACGTCCTGACTTTC
CASSQDRTSGANVLTF
>.|TRBJ1-2|TRBV9|.
TGTGCCAGCAGCGCGGGGGACTCTAGAAACTATGGCTACACCTTC
CASSAGDSRNYGYTF
>TRBD1|TRBJ2-7|TRBV30|.
TGTGCCTGGGACAGGGGTACCTACGAGCAGTACTTC
CAWDRGTYEQYF
>TRBD1|TRBJ1-1|TRBV6-1|.
TGTGCCAGCAGTGAAGCGCTTTGGGGACAGGGGAACACTGAAGCTTTCTTT
CASSEALWGQGNTEAFF
>.|TRBJ1-4|TRBV3-1/TRBV3-2|medium-sized
TGTGCCAGCAGCCACCGGGGGGTCCACCGAAGAAATGAAAAACTGTTTTTT
CASSHRGVHRRNEKLFF
>.|TRBJ2-1|TRBV30|.
TGTGCCTGGAGCCAAGAGGTGATCGATGAGCAGTTCTTC
CAWSQEVIDEQFF
>.|TRBJ1-1|TRBV28|.
TGTGCCAGCGAAAAGAAAGGGACTGAAGCTTTCTTT
CASEKKGTEAFF
>.|TRBJ1-1|TRBV18|.
TGTGCCAGCTCACCCACATCCGGGCGGACGAACACTGAAGCTTTCTTT
CASSPTSGRTNTEAFF
>TRBD1|TRBJ1-6|TRBV6-6|.
TGTGCCAGCAATGGGGCACAGGGGGCGGGAAATTCACCCCTCCACTTT
CASNGAQGAGNSPLHF
>.|TRBJ1-2|TRBV3-1/TRBV3-2|.
TGTGCCAGCAGCCAAGGGGGCGTCACTCGGGGCTACACCTTC
CASSQGGVTRGYTF
>.|TRBJ1-2|TRBV15|.
TGTGCCACCAGCAGAGGCGGACATAACTATGGCTACACCTTC
CATSRGGHNYGYTF
>.|TRBJ1-1|TRBV5-6|.
TGTGCCAGCAGCCCCAGGGTTGGCACTGAAGCTTTCTTT
CASSPRVGTEAFF
>.|TRBJ1-1|TRBV6-5|.
TGTGCCAGCAGCCAAACAGGCCAGAACACTGAAGCTTTCTTT
CASSQTGQNTEAFF
>.|TRBJ1-2|TRBV28|.
TGTGCCAGCAGCCTCGGGGCAGTTGGCTATGGCTACACCTTC
CASSLGAVGYGYTF
>.|TRBJ1-2|TRBV3-1/TRBV3-2|.
TGTGCCAGCAGCCCCGACCGCGGAACAGGGAGTGGCTACACCTTC
CASSPDRGTGSGYTF
>.|TRBJ2-5|TRBV5-1|.
TGCGCCAGCAGCGCCAAACTACCTGGGGGGGAGACCCAGTACTTC
CASSAKLPGGETQYF
>.|TRBJ1-1|TRBV4-1|.
TGCGCCAGCAGCCAAGATGAAGGATCCGGCACTGAAGCTTTCTTT
CASSQDEGSGTEAFF
>TRBD1|TRBJ1-5|TRBV24-1|.
TGTGCCACCAGTGACACAGGGGATAGCAATCAGCCCCAGCATTTT
CATSDTGDSNQPQHF
>.|TRBJ1-6|TRBV3-1/TRBV3-2|once
TGTGCCAGCAGCCCGCATTACAGGGTGCGGTCCAGCTCCTATAATTCACCCCTCCACTTT
CASSPHYRVRSSSYNSPLHF
>.|TRBJ2-7|TRBV2|.
TGTGCCAGCAGTGAACGGGGTAGTTCAGTGCAGTACTTC
CASSERGSSVQYF
>.|TRBJ1-6|TRBV4-2|.
TGTGCCAGCAGCCAACAAATACAGAATTCACCCCTCCACTTT
CASSQQIQNSPLHF
>.|TRBJ1-6|TRBV5-1|.
TGCGCCAGCAGGCAACCCGGAGACAGCCTAAATTCACCCCTCCACTTT
CASRQPGDSLNSPLHF
>.|TRBJ1-6|TRBV14|.
TGTGCCAGCAGCCCCGAGTATAATTCACCCCTCCACTTT
CASSPEYNSPLHF
>TRBD1|TRBJ2-5|TRBV5-4|.
TGTGCCAGCAGCCCCGCCGTACAGGGGGCAGGGACCCAGTACTTC
CASSPAVQGAGTQYF
>TRBD1|TRBJ1-6|TRBV24-1|.
TGTGCCACCAGTGCCCCTGGACAGGGACTGTCACCCCTCCACTTT
CATSAPGQGLSPLHF
>.|TRBJ1-4|TRBV2|.
TGTGCCAGCAAAAGGAGCGAGCCAACTAATGAAAAACTGTTTTTT
CASKRSEPTNEKLFF
>TRBD2|TRBJ2-3|TRBV5-1|once
TGCGCCAGCAGCATGACTTCACGACTAGCGGGAGTGGCAGATACGCAGTATTTT
CASSMTSRLAGVADTQYF
>.|TRBJ1-5|TRBV24-1|few
TGTGCCACCAGTGCCCGGATGGATCTGCCCCAGCATTTT
CATSARMDLPQHF
>.|TRBJ2-1|TRBV10-1|.
TGCGCCAGCAGTGAGAGGGGTCGGCTCCCCTTGCGGGGCTCCTACAATGAGCAGTTCTTC
CASSERGRLPLRGSYNEQFF
>TRBD1|TRBJ2-2|TRBV28|.
TGTGCCAGCAGTGGACAGGGGGCGACCGGGGAGCTGTTTTTT
CASSGQGATGELFF
>.|TRBJ2-3|TRBV5-1|.
TGCGCCAGCAGCTTGGGACCGACTAGGGGAGACACAGATACGCAGTATTTT
CASSLGPTRGDTDTQYF
>TRBD2|TRBJ2-5|TRBV9|.
TGTGCCAGCAGTAGACTAGCGGGGGGTAAAGAGACCCAGTACTTC
CASSRLAGGKETQYF
>.|TRBJ2-7|TRBV6-1|.
TGTGCCAGCAGTGAAGCGCACTACGAGCAGTACTTC
CASSEAHYEQYF
>.|TRBJ2-1|TRBV6-6|.
TGTGCCAGCAGTTACCCCGGTCCGAGGGAGAATGAGCAGTTCTTC
CASSYPGPRENEQFF
>.|TRBJ2-4|TRBV28|.
TGTGCCAGCAGCCCCCTCGGGACAGCCAAAAACATTCAGTACTTC
CASSPLGTAKNIQYF
>.|TRBJ1-2|TRBV5-3|.
TGTGCCAGAAGCTTGCAGGGAATAGACTATGGCTACACCTTC
CARSLQGIDYGYTF
>.|TRBJ2-7|TRBV5-1|.
TGCGCCAGCAGCCCGACACCGAACTCCTACGAGCAGTACTTC
CASSPTPNSYEQYF
>TRBD2|TRBJ2-7|TRBV5-1|.
TGCGCCAGCAGCCCTGGGACTAGCGGGGTTGCCTTGGACGAGCAGTACTTC
CASSPGTSGVALDEQYF
>.|TRBJ1-1|TRBV28|.
TGTGCCAGCAGTTTAGATTACAGGGCGAGGGCTGAAGCTTTCTTT
CASSLDYRARAEAFF
>.|TRBJ1-1|TRBV4-2|.
TGTGCCAGCAGCCAAGATTGGAGGAACACTGAAGCTTTCTTT
CASSQDWRNTEAFF